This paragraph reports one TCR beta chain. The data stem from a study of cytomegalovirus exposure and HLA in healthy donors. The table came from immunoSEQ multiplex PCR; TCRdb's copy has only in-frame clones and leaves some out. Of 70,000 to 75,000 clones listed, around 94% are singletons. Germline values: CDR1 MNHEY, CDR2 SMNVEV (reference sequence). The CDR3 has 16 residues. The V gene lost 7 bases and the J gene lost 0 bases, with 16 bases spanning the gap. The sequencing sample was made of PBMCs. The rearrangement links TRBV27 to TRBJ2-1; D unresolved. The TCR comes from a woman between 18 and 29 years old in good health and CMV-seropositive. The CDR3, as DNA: TGTGCCAGCACCCCTTGGGTGGAGAGCTCCTACAATGAGCAGTTCTTC. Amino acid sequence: CASTPWVESSYNEQFF.